This record looks at one T cell receptor (beta chain) sequence and its context. CDR3 length: 17 residues. Germline V gene data show CDR1 as SGHTA and CDR2 as FQGNSA. V was clipped by 3 bases and J by 3 bases; unmatched bases: 6. The source of the sample is a study of blood T cell repertoires in COVID-19. Background on the study: There were acute and convalescent COVID-19 samples, and they came from the United States, Italy and Spain. T cells, B-cell-depleted T cells, or PBMCs provided the cDNA or gDNA that served as material.

Methods used by the authors: Reference gene primer amplification in the assay estimated nucleated cell counts. Only in-frame clones appear in the TCRdb table, and some are missing; sequencing was by immunoSEQ multiplex PCR. V, J and clone size reflect that table, while D and trimming were determined from the DNA. The sample yields 120,000 or so clones, 70% to 80% seen once. This chain connects TRBV7-2 to TRBJ2-7, with 15 bases lining up with TRBD2. The sequencing input was peripheral blood. The receptor comes from a human donor in a cohort sampled during active COVID-19. CDR3 protein: CASSFRTSGRVGYEQYF. Here the CDR3 DNA reads TGTGCCAGCAGCTTTCGGACTAGCGGGAGGGTAGGCTACGAGCAGTACTTC.